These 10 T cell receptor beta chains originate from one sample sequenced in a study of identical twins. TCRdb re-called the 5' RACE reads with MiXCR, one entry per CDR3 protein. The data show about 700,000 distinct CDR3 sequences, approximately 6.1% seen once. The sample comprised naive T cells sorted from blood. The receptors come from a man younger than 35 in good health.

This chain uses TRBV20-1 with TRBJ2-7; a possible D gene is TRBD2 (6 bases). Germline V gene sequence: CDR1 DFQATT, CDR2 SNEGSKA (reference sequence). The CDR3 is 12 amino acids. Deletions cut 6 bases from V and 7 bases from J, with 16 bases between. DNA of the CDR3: TGCAGTGCGCGTGAGGAGGGGCTTGAGCAGTACTTC. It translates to CSAREEGLEQYF.

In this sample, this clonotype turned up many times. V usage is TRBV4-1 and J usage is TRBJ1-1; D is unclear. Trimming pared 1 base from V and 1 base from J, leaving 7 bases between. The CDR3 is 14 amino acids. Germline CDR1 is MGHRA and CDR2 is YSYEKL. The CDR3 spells CASSQVPGNTEAFF. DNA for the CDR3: TGCGCCAGCAGCCAAGTACCAGGGAACACTGAAGCTTTCTTT.

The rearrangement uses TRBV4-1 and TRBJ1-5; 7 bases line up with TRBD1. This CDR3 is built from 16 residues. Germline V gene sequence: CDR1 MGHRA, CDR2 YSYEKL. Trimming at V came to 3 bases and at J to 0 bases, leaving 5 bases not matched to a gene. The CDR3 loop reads CASSQAGGDSNQPQHF. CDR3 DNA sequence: TGCGCCAGCAGCCAGGCAGGGGGGGATAGCAATCAGCCCCAGCATTTT.

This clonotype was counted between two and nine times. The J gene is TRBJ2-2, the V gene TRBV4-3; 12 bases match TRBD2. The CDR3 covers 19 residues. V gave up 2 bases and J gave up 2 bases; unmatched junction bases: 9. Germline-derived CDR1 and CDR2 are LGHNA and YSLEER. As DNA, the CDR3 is TGCGCCAGCAGCCAAAAAGCCCTAGCGGGAGGGCTAAACACCGGGGAGCTGTTTTTT. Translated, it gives CASSQKALAGGLNTGELFF.

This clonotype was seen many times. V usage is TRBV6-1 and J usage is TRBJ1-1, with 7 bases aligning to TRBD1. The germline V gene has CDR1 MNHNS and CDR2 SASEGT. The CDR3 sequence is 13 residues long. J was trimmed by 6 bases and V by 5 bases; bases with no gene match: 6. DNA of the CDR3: TGTGCCAGCAGTAGCACAGGGGAGGCTGAAGCTTTCTTT. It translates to CASSSTGEAEAFF.

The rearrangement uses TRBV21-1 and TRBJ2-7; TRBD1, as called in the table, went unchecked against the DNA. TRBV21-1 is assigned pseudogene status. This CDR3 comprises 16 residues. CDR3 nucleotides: TGTGCCAGCAGCAAAGCTGTCAGGGGGTCTCCCTACGAGCAGTACGTC. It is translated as CASSKAVRGSPYEQYV.

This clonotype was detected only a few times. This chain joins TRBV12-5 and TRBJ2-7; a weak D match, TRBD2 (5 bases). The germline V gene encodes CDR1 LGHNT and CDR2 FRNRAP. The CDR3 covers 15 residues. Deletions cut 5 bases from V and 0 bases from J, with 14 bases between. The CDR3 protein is CASGGLGGSSYEQYV. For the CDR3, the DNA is TGTGCTAGTGGTGGGCTAGGAGGCAGCTCCTACGAGCAGTACGTC.

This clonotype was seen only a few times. The CDR3, as DNA: TGTGCCACCAGTGACCCTACAGCGGGAGGGAATCATGAGCAGTTCTTC. Protein: CATSDPTAGGNHEQFF. The V call is TRBV24-1, the J call TRBJ2-1; TRBD2 matches at 10 bases. The J segment lost 8 bases and the V segment lost 4 bases, leaving 10 bases of the junction unmatched. This CDR3 contains 16 residues. In germline, CDR1 is KGHDR, CDR2 SFDVKD.

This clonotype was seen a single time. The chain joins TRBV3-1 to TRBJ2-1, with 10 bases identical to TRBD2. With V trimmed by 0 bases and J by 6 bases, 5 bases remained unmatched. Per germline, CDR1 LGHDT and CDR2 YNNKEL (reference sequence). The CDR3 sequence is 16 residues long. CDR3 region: CASSQEVAGGFNEQFF. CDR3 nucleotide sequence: TGTGCCAGCAGCCAAGAAGTAGCGGGAGGATTCAATGAGCAGTTCTTC.

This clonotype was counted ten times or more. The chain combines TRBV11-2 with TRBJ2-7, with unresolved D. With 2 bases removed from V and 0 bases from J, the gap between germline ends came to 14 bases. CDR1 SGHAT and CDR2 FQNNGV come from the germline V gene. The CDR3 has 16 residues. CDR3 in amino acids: CASSLPPGRYSYEQYV. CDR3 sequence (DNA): TGTGCCAGCAGCTTACCCCCCGGAAGGTACTCCTACGAGCAGTACGTC.